This record looks at one TCR beta chain sequence and its context. The sample is drawn from a study of immune evolution from preneoplasia to lung adenocarcinoma. The V end was cut by 3 bases, the J end by 0 bases, with 5 bases between. Germline V gene lookup returns CDR1 GTSNPN and CDR2 SVGIG (reference sequence). This CDR3 spans 12 amino acids. The protocol was immunoSEQ multiplex PCR, while the TCRdb copy is restricted to in-frame clones and leaves out a portion. Among 9,500 to 13,000 clones listed, approximately 77% were seen once. Sequencing was performed on FFPE minimally invasive lung adenocarcinoma tissue. This sequence was found in a person between 65 and 79 years old with lung adenocarcinoma. The chain uses TRBV30 and TRBJ1-1; D unclear. The CDR3 loop reads CAWRALNTEAFF. The CDR3 DNA reads as TGTGCCTGGAGAGCCCTGAACACTGAAGCTTTCTTT.